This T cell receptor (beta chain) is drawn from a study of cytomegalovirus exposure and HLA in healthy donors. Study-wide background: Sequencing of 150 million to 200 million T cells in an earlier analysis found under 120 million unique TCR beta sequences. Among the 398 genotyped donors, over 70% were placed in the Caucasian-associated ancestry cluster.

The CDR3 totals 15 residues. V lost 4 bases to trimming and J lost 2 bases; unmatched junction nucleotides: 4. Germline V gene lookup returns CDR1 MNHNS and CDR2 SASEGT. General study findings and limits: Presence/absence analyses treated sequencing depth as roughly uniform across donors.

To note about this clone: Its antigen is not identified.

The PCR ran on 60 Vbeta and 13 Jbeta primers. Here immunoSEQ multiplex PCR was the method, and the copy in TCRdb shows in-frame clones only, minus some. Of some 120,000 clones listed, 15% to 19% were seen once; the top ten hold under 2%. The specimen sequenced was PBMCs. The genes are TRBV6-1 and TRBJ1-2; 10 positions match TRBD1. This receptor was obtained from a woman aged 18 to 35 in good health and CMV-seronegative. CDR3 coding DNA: TGTGCCAGCAGTGTGGACAGGGGGGAAAACTATGGCTACACCTTC. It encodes CASSVDRGENYGYTF.